In its sample, the clone carrying this T cell receptor beta chain was seen a few times. Its antigen is undetermined. The template was RNA from unsorted bulk tissue. Trimming took off 4 bases at V and 0 bases at J, with 11 bases between the two ends. This CDR3 has 15 amino acids. CDR1 and CDR2 from the germline V gene are SGHRS and YFSETQ. The library came from three nested PCR rounds adapted from ARM-PCR protocols. MiXCR was run by TCRdb on the multiplex PCR reads, yielding one entry per CDR3 protein. The sample lists tens of thousands of distinct CDR3 sequences, over 80% seen once, with about an eighth in the top ten. This sample stems from a study of tumor and adjacent non-tumor tissue in lung cancer. Study observations and caveats: TCR diversity was significantly greater in tumor than normal lung tissue. Higher tumor TCR diversity was associated with shorter survival. Top 100 clones took a larger repertoire share in normal lung.

The receptor comes from a woman aged 50 to 60 with non-small cell lung cancer. Material for sequencing was lung tumor tissue. This chain joins TRBV5-1 and TRBJ1-3; D call uncertain. The CDR3: CASSRDRVSGNTIYF. CDR3 sequence (DNA): TGCGCCAGCAGCCGGGATCGGGTCTCTGGAAACACCATATATTTT.